Sequencing of this TCR beta chain was carried out in a study of beta chain features in type 1 diabetes. Overall study findings and caveats: Across all four CD4+ subsets, people with type 1 diabetes showed modestly shorter TCRB CDR3s. Fewer insertions but more deletions were seen at VDJ junctions in type 1 diabetes patients.

A note on this clone: Its antigen is still unknown.

The whole isolated RNA underwent reverse transcription, so sequencing captured expressed TCRB transcripts. Assay: immunoSEQ multiplex PCR; the TCRdb copy retains only in-frame clones and omits some. The table shows about 27,000 clones, with 45% to 65% occurring only once. This clonotype was obtained from a woman between 18 and 29 years old with type 1 diabetes. The sequenced material came from Tregs from blood.

The CDR3 loop reads CASSIMGGSGNTQYF. DNA for the CDR3: TGTGCCAGTAGTATCATGGGGGGTTCGGGGAATACGCAGTATTTT. The gene calls are TRBV19 and TRBJ2-3; possible D gene TRBD2, 6 bases. V lost 3 bases to trimming and J lost 7 bases, with 17 bases between them. This CDR3 is 15 amino acids long. Germline lookup yields CDR1 LNHDA and CDR2 SQIVND (reference sequence).